This is a list of T cell receptor beta chains from one sample in a study of cytomegalovirus exposure and HLA in healthy donors. Measured with immunoSEQ multiplex PCR; TCRdb has only the in-frame clones, and not every one. The sample yields about 160,000 clones, about 80% seen once. Material: PBMCs. Source of these receptors: a young man in good health and CMV-seropositive. CDR3s include the opening cysteine and the closing phenylalanine or tryptophan. D genes are given only for firm matches. Clone sizes are given selectively: once, few, many, or a class where the clone is expanded.

D gene	V gene	J gene	clone size	CDR3 protein	CDR3 DNA
.	TRBV19	TRBJ2-7	.	CASSILGRGHEQYF	TGTGCCAGTAGTATCCTAGGTCGGGGTCACGAGCAGTACTTC
TRBD1	TRBV7-9	TRBJ2-5	.	CASSLGQVGTEETQYF	TGTGCCAGCAGCTTAGGTCAGGTTGGGACAGAAGAGACCCAGTACTTC
.	TRBV5-1	TRBJ2-3	few	CASSVGQSTDTQYF	TGCGCCAGCAGCGTGGGGCAAAGCACAGATACGCAGTATTTT
.	TRBV4-3	TRBJ1-5	.	CASSQDRTPGQPQHF	TGCGCCAGCAGCCAAGATCGGACCCCGGGACAGCCCCAGCATTTT
TRBD2	TRBV28	TRBJ2-5	.	CASSHHRGGGETQYF	TGTGCCAGCAGTCATCATAGGGGCGGGGGAGAGACCCAGTACTTC
TRBD1	TRBV18	TRBJ2-3	.	CASSPDRVTDTQYF	TGTGCCAGCTCACCGGACAGGGTTACAGATACGCAGTATTTT
TRBD1	TRBV2	TRBJ1-2	.	CASSRQGKGYTF	TGTGCCAGCAGCCGACAGGGGAAGGGCTACACCTTC
.	TRBV27	TRBJ2-5	.	CASSPQYQETQYF	TGTGCCAGCAGTCCCCAGTACCAAGAGACCCAGTACTTC
TRBD1	TRBV6-5	TRBJ1-2	few	CASKRQGVHGYTF	TGTGCCAGCAAACGACAGGGGGTGCATGGCTACACCTTC
TRBD1	TRBV7-8	TRBJ2-7	.	CASSLRGQSYEQYF	TGTGCCAGCAGCTTAAGGGGACAGAGCTACGAGCAGTACTTC
.	TRBV7-9	TRBJ2-1	.	CASSLALVAAAYNEQFF	TGTGCCAGCAGCTTAGCGCTCGTAGCGGCCGCCTACAATGAGCAGTTCTTC
.	TRBV27	TRBJ2-5	.	CASSLTPTEETQYF	TGTGCCAGCAGCCTTACCCCCACTGAGGAGACCCAGTACTTC
.	TRBV27	TRBJ2-7	once	CASSPPGLDALEQYF	TGTGCCAGCAGTCCGCCGGGACTCGATGCACTCGAGCAGTACTTC
TRBD1	TRBV2	TRBJ2-2	.	CASRTGAPNTGELFF	TGTGCCAGCAGGACAGGGGCCCCGAACACCGGGGAGCTGTTTTTT
.	TRBV29-1	TRBJ2-1	.	CSVPGTFNEQFF	TGCAGCGTTCCCGGGACTTTTAATGAGCAGTTCTTC
TRBD1	TRBV4-3	TRBJ2-7	few	CASSQASQGYEQYF	TGCGCCAGCAGCCAAGCCTCACAGGGGTACGAGCAGTACTTC
.	TRBV5-5	TRBJ2-2	.	CASSLYGQYITGELFF	TGTGCCAGCAGCTTGTATGGACAGTATATCACCGGGGAGCTGTTTTTT
.	TRBV2	TRBJ2-7	.	CASSERGGALYEQYF	TGTGCCAGCAGTGAAAGGGGGGGCGCGTTATACGAGCAGTACTTC
.	TRBV7-6	TRBJ1-5	.	CASSPGGNQPQHF	TGTGCCAGCAGTCCAGGGGGCAATCAGCCCCAGCATTTT
.	TRBV6-6	TRBJ2-5	few	CASRSGLQETQYF	TGTGCCAGCAGATCGGGACTGCAAGAGACCCAGTACTTC
.	TRBV28	TRBJ2-7	.	CASSVGALSYEQYF	TGTGCCAGCAGTGTAGGGGCCCTCTCCTACGAGCAGTACTTC
.	TRBV10-3	TRBJ1-1	.	CAIKDSLNTEAFF	TGTGCCATCAAGGACTCCTTGAACACTGAAGCTTTCTTT
TRBD2	TRBV9	TRBJ2-7	.	CASSVGGETYEQYF	TGTGCCAGCAGCGTGGGGGGGGAAACCTACGAGCAGTACTTC
.	TRBV7-9	TRBJ1-1	few	CASSEIATEAFF	TGTGCCAGCAGTGAGATTGCCACTGAAGCTTTCTTT
TRBD1	TRBV9	TRBJ2-4	few	CASSATIRTGGGNIQYF	TGTGCCAGCAGCGCGACGATACGGACAGGGGGCGGGAACATTCAGTACTTC
.	TRBV4-1	TRBJ1-3	.	CASSLRDTSGNTIYF	TGCGCCAGCAGCCTTCGGGACACCTCTGGAAACACCATATATTTT
.	TRBV21-1	TRBJ2-1	.	CASSKGAGGGSYNEQFF	TGTGCCAGCAGCAAAGGAGCGGGAGGGGGTTCCTACAATGAGCAGTTCTTC
TRBD1	TRBV7-3	TRBJ2-5	.	CASSLRTGKTQYF	TGTGCCAGCAGCTTAAGGACAGGGAAGACCCAGTACTTC
.	TRBV4-1	TRBJ2-7	.	CASSHANPSGASSYEQYF	TGCGCCAGCAGCCACGCTAATCCCTCAGGGGCCAGCTCCTACGAGCAGTACTTC
.	TRBV2	TRBJ2-1	once	CASSGGTGRNYNEQFF	TGTGCCAGCAGTGGCGGGACGGGCCGGAACTACAATGAGCAGTTCTTC
TRBD2	TRBV7-2	TRBJ2-5	.	CASSLSGTQETQYF	TGTGCCAGCAGCTTAAGCGGGACCCAAGAGACCCAGTACTTC
TRBD1	TRBV4-1	TRBJ1-3	.	CASSQRTGEGNTIYF	TGCGCCAGCAGCCAGCGGACAGGGGAGGGAAACACCATATATTTT
.	TRBV23-1	TRBJ1-2	.	CASPKGVTYGYTF	TGCGCCAGCCCTAAAGGAGTCACCTATGGCTACACCTTC
TRBD1	TRBV19	TRBJ1-1	.	CASSPRTGGVGNTEAFF	TGTGCCAGTAGTCCCCGGACAGGGGGCGTGGGGAACACTGAAGCTTTCTTT
.	TRBV30	TRBJ2-7	.	CAWSVPRTYEQYF	TGTGCCTGGAGTGTTCCCAGAACCTACGAGCAGTACTTC
.	TRBV5-6	TRBJ2-1	.	CASSWGTNVKQFF	TGTGCCAGCAGCTGGGGGACAAACGTGAAGCAGTTCTTC
.	TRBV6-6	TRBJ2-1	.	CASRALVGGPNEQFF	TGTGCCAGCAGGGCGCTAGTGGGGGGACCAAATGAGCAGTTCTTC
.	TRBV27	TRBJ2-1	.	CASSLADSSYNEQFF	TGTGCCAGCAGTTTAGCGGACAGCTCCTACAATGAGCAGTTCTTC
TRBD1	TRBV19	TRBJ1-2	.	CASSAIQGAGYGYTF	TGTGCCAGTAGTGCCATACAGGGGGCAGGCTATGGCTACACCTTC
TRBD2	TRBV27	TRBJ2-7	.	CASSSGLAPYEQYF	TGTGCCAGCAGTTCCGGACTAGCCCCCTACGAGCAGTACTTC
.	TRBV6-1	TRBJ1-2	.	CASLGARDTNYGYTF	TGTGCCAGCCTGGGGGCTCGGGATACTAACTATGGCTACACCTTC
.	TRBV6-1	TRBJ2-5	.	CASRGAGLETQYF	TGTGCCAGCAGAGGCGCGGGCTTAGAGACCCAGTACTTC
.	TRBV7-9	TRBJ1-1	.	CASSLGHRVMNTEAFF	TGTGCCAGCAGCTTAGGGCACAGGGTCATGAACACTGAAGCTTTCTTT
TRBD1	TRBV5-1	TRBJ2-4	.	CASSLGPGQGNIQYF	TGCGCCAGCAGCTTGGGTCCGGGACAGGGAAACATTCAGTACTTC
.	TRBV13	TRBJ1-3	.	CASSPGSGSRNTIYF	TGTGCCAGCAGCCCCGGATCGGGGAGTAGAAACACCATATATTTT
.	TRBV9	TRBJ2-2	.	CASSPRGGTFRTGELFF	TGTGCCAGCAGCCCCAGAGGCGGGACCTTCCGCACCGGGGAGCTGTTTTTT
TRBD2	TRBV9	TRBJ2-7	.	CASSGSGMPYEQYF	TGTGCCAGCAGCGGAAGCGGGATGCCCTACGAGCAGTACTTC
TRBD1	TRBV7-2	TRBJ2-1	few	CALGGQGLYNEQFF	TGTGCCCTAGGAGGACAGGGTTTGTACAATGAGCAGTTCTTC
TRBD1	TRBV7-2	TRBJ2-5	.	CASSSGRETGAGETQYF	TGTGCCAGCAGCTCGGGACGGGAGACAGGGGCCGGGGAGACCCAGTACTTC
TRBD1	TRBV2	TRBJ1-1	.	CASRREGQSSEAFF	TGTGCCAGCAGAAGAGAGGGACAGTCTTCCGAAGCTTTCTTT
TRBD2	TRBV29-1	TRBJ2-2	.	CSVETGTSGLITGELFF	TGCAGCGTTGAAACGGGAACTAGCGGCCTAATCACCGGGGAGCTGTTTTTT
TRBD1	TRBV5-5	TRBJ1-1	.	CASRNLGTGNTEAFF	TGTGCCAGCAGAAACCTTGGGACAGGGAACACTGAAGCTTTCTTT
.	TRBV2	TRBJ1-2	.	CASSLGRDGYTF	TGTGCCAGCAGCCTCGGGCGGGATGGCTACACCTTC
.	TRBV20-1	TRBJ1-1	.	CSARDEAEAFF	TGCAGTGCTAGAGATGAGGCTGAAGCTTTCTTT
TRBD1	TRBV19	TRBJ1-4	.	CAVRTGIRNEKLFF	TGTGCTGTCCGGACAGGTATCCGTAATGAAAAACTGTTTTTT